Each of the 7 T cell receptor beta chains below was sequenced from the same sample in a study of beta chain features in type 1 diabetes. General study points: Type 1 diabetes patients had TCRB CDR3s that were shorter (moderately but significantly so) in all four CD4+ subsets.

As every portion of the isolated RNA was reverse transcribed, the sequencing read expressed TCRB transcripts. Using immunoSEQ multiplex PCR, the repertoire was profiled, and TCRdb retains in-frame clones only, with some absent. The data contain a few hundred thousand clones, around 21% of them singletons. Their antigen targets remain unknown. What was sequenced was naive CD4+ T cells from blood. The receptors shown here come from a woman between 40 and 55 years old with type 1 diabetes.

V and J are TRBV5-4 and TRBJ2-2; D might be TRBD1 (8 bases). The CDR3 is made up of 16 amino acids. Germline V CDR1 and CDR2: SGHNT, YYREEE (reference sequence). V lost 4 bases, J lost 9 bases, and 22 bases lay in between. The CDR3 DNA reads TGTGCCAGCAGCCGGCCAGGGGGCATCGGGGGGAGGGAGCTGTTTTTT. Translation: CASSRPGGIGGRELFF.

A few counts support this clone. The chain recombines TRBV7-2 with TRBJ2-3; 7 bases are a match to TRBD2. Germline CDR1 reads SGHTA; CDR2 reads FQGNSA. The CDR3 spans 16 residues. Trimming at V came to 0 bases and at J to 0 bases, leaving 3 bases not matched to a gene. CDR3 nucleotides: TGTGCCAGCAGCTTAGCCAGCGGGGCGAGCACAGATACGCAGTATTTT. The encoded protein is CASSLASGASTDTQYF.

V usage is TRBV18 and J usage is TRBJ2-7, with TRBD1 matching 8 bases. Germline values: CDR1 KGHSH, CDR2 LQKENI. This CDR3 contains 12 residues. With V trimmed by 4 bases and J by 9 bases, 5 bases remained unmatched. The CDR3 sequence is CASSQGQGGQYF. The CDR3 DNA is TGTGCCAGCTCACAAGGACAGGGAGGGCAGTACTTC.

The V and J genes are TRBV10-3 and TRBJ2-5; 10 bases line up with TRBD1. This CDR3 has 13 residues. The J segment lost 5 bases and the V segment lost 4 bases, leaving 1 base of the junction unmatched. CDR1 and CDR2 from the germline V gene are ENHRY and SYGVKD. The CDR3 spells CAISGDRGETQYF. DNA of the CDR3: TGTGCCATCAGTGGGGACAGGGGCGAGACCCAGTACTTC.

The sample holds a few counts of this clone. The chain employs TRBV18 and TRBJ1-1, with 9 bases matching TRBD1. Germline V gene sequence: CDR1 KGHSH, CDR2 LQKENI. Germline trimming cut 3 bases from V and 2 bases from J; bases unmatched to any gene: 10. The CDR3 extends over 17 amino acids. This CDR3 is CASSPGTGSLLNTEAFF. In DNA form, the CDR3 reads TGTGCCAGCTCACCGGGGACAGGGAGTCTCCTTAACACTGAAGCTTTCTTT.

This clone has more than one count but fewer than ten. The genes are TRBV25-1 and TRBJ2-7, with 8 bases that match TRBD1. After removal of 8 bases from V and 2 bases from J, the junction contained 5 bases not matched to a gene. The CDR3 is made up of 13 amino acids. Germline values: CDR1 MGHDK, CDR2 SYGVNS. The CDR3 sequence is CASGQGATYEQYF. DNA for the CDR3: TGTGCCAGCGGTCAGGGGGCGACCTACGAGCAGTACTTC.

The CDR3 loop is CASSPAGAVSGDTEAFF. The CDR3 region has the DNA TGCGCCAGCAGCCCCGCGGGGGCCGTCTCGGGGGACACTGAAGCTTTCTTT. This chain uses TRBV5-1 with TRBJ1-1; possibly TRBD1 for D (6 bases). V lost 4 bases, J lost 3 bases, and 22 bases lay in between. CDR1 SGHRS and CDR2 YFSETQ come from the germline V gene. The CDR3 contains 17 residues.